This TCR beta chain was recovered during a study of blood T cell repertoires in COVID-19 (dated by TCRdb to 2020 to 2022). For the wider study: Samples covering the acute and convalescent phases of COVID-19 were provided by collaborators in the United States, Italy and Spain. The samples were drawn from two sources: the first 160 participants of the ongoing ImmuneRACE study, and about 1,300 subjects contributed by 6 global collaborators. Nearly every sample came with metadata listing a de-identified subject ID, COVID-19 status, age in years and sex. Deeply sampled blood TCRbeta repertoires from subjects exposed to, actively infected with, or recovered from COVID-19 were included in the dataset. Where available, HLA class I and class II types were obtained from metadata supplied by the sample provider rather than from assay-based typing. The prospective study material was composed of cDNA or gDNA derived from T cells, B-cell-depleted T cells, or PBMCs. The repertoires were released in a freely available public database intended as a resource for research on the immune response to SARS-CoV-2.

Notes on this clone: There is no known antigen for this receptor. One base away there is no much larger clone; base qualities are not given.

CDR1 and CDR2 (MNHEY, SVGAGI) derive from the germline V gene. Between the V and J ends, shortened by 4 bases and 6 bases respectively, the junction contains 14 bases. The CDR3 goes from the cysteine to the phenylalanine over 14 residues. The only DNA kept is the CDR3, 42 bases in frame from the first base. Participants in the prospective study were aged 18 to 89 years, lived in approximately 26 United States geographic areas, and enrolled through a virtual design. Cohort assignment in the prospective study relied on participant-reported clinical history from a screening survey and a study questionnaire. For ImmuneRACE Cohort 3, a participant was defined as recovered based on two consecutive negative NP/OP PCR tests, clearance by a healthcare professional, or resolution of symptoms. Mobile phlebotomists in the prospective study collected whole blood, serum and a nasopharyngeal or oropharyngeal swab from every participant. Prospective study participants could optionally give additional blood draws and questionnaires over an approximately two-month period. Before DNA extraction, prospective study blood samples were shipped either frozen or at room temperature.

Summary of the overall study and its limitations: Clinical and demographic metadata were provided uncurated, with the amount varying by source and participant.

TCRbeta CDR3 regions were amplified from genomic DNA using the immunoSEQ Assay, a bias-controlled multiplex PCR. On the authors' methods: Within the assay, amplification of reference gene primers was used to estimate how many nucleated cells each sample contained. Sequence reads were collapsed and filtered to measure the absolute abundance of every unique TCRbeta CDR3 rearrangement. Productive Simpson clonality was computed per sample as the square root of Simpson's diversity index over productive rearrangements. TCRdb carries this immuneACCESS record with in-frame sequences only. Its versions omit some clonotypes, under half of them owing to an unresolved V gene in the studies checked, with the rest unexplained. The V and J calls and clone size come from that table; D and trimming were worked out from the DNA. A total of about 330,000 clones appear in this sample, roughly 86% of them only once. About 5.7% of the sample goes to the ten largest clones.

The sequenced sample was PBMCs or T cells enriched from blood (not recorded which). The chain is assembled from TRBV6-5 and TRBJ2-3, with TRBD1 perhaps the D gene, on 6 matching bases. The source is a woman aged 25 to 39 who had recovered from COVID-19. The DNA sequence follows: TGTGCCAGCAGTTCTGCAGGGACAATTGATACGCAGTATTTT. Its translation reads: CASSSAGTIDTQYF.